This T cell receptor beta chain derives from a study of T cell responses to AZD1222 COVID-19 vaccine. The CDR3 has 15 residues. Deletions cut 5 bases from V and 2 bases from J, with 13 bases between. Germline values: CDR1 MDHEN, CDR2 SYDVKM. Study-level points and caveats: In a largely white British group with more females than males, clonal diversity was possibly underestimated.

In the case of this clone: Its specificity is unknown.

Sequencing was performed with immunoSEQ multiplex PCR; in TCRdb, only in-frame clones are kept and a portion is missing. The sample has tens of thousands of clones; approximately 87% are singletons. This chain joins TRBV28 and TRBJ1-3, with D possibly being TRBD1 (5 bases). The receptor was isolated from an adult in good health. Sequences were derived from peripheral blood, sampled on day 0 of MenACWY control vaccination. The CDR3 reads CASSTRQMTGNTIYF. The DNA of the CDR3 is TGTGCCAGCAGTACTCGACAGATGACTGGAAACACCATATATTTT.